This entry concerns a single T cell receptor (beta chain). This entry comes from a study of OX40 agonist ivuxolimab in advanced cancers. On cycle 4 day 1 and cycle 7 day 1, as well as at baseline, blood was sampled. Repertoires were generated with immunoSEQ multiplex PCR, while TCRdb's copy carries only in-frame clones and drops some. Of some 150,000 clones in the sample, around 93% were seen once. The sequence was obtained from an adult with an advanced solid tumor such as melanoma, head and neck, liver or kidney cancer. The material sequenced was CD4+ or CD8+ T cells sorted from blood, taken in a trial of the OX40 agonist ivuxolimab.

The CDR3: CASSPGQGSTDTQYF. CDR3 nucleotide sequence: TGTGCCAGCTCACCGGGGCAGGGGAGCACAGATACGCAGTATTTT. This chain joins TRBV18 and TRBJ2-3, with a possible D match to TRBD1 (6 bases). The germline V gene has CDR1 KGHSH and CDR2 LQKENI. The CDR3 contains 15 residues. Trimming left V 3 bases short and J 0 bases short, with 10 bases between.